The clone carrying this T cell receptor (beta chain) came up once. This sample is part of a study of blood T cell repertoires in COVID-19. For the study at large: COVID-19 samples from acute and convalescent phases originated in the United States, Italy and Spain. The analysed material was cDNA or gDNA that came from T cells, B-cell-depleted T cells, or PBMCs.

Per the original data handling: How many nucleated cells were present was estimated from reference gene primer amplification. Assay used: immunoSEQ multiplex PCR; TCRdb lists only in-frame clones, some missing. V, J and clone size derive from that table, while D and trimming were established from the DNA sequence. The sample carries around 64,000 clones, roughly 78% recorded once. The sequence derives from a man aged 55 to 70 with acute or convalescent COVID-19. Source material: peripheral blood.

CDR3 in amino acids: CASSVFSGALSYEQYF. The CDR3 nucleotides read TGTGCCAGCAGCGTTTTTAGCGGGGCCCTTTCCTACGAGCAGTACTTC. The chain joins TRBV7-2 to TRBJ2-7; 8 bases map to TRBD2. V lost 5 bases, J lost 1 base, and 10 bases stayed unmatched. This CDR3 is built from 16 residues. Germline CDR1 SGHTA, CDR2 FQGNSA.